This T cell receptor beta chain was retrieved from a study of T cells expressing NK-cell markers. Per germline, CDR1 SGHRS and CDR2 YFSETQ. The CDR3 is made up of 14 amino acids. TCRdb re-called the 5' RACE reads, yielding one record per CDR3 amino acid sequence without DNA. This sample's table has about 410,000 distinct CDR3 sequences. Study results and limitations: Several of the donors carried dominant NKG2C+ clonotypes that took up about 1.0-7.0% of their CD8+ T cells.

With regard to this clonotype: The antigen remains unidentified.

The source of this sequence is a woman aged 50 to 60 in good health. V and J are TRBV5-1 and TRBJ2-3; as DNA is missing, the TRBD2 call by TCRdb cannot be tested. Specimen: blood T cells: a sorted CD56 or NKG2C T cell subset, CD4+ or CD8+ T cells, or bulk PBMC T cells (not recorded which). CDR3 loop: CASSFQWAPDTQYF.